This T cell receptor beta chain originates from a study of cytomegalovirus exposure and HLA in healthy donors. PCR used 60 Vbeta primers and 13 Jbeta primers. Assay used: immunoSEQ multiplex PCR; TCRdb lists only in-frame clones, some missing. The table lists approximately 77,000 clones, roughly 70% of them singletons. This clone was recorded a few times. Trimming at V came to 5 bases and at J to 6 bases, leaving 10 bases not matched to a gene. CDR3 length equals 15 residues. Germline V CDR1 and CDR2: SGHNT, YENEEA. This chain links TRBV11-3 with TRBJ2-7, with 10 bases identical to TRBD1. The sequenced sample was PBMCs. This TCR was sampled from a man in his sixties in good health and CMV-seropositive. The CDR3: CASSLSLGTGVEQYF. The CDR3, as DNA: TGTGCCAGCAGCCTATCTCTCGGGACAGGGGTCGAGCAGTACTTC. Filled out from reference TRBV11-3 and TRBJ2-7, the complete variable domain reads EAGVVQSPRYKIIEKKQPVAFWCNPISGHNTLYWYLQNLGQGPELLIRYENEEAVDDSQLPKDRFSAERLKGVDSTLKIQPAELGDSAVYLCASSLSLGTGVEQYFGPGTRLTVT.